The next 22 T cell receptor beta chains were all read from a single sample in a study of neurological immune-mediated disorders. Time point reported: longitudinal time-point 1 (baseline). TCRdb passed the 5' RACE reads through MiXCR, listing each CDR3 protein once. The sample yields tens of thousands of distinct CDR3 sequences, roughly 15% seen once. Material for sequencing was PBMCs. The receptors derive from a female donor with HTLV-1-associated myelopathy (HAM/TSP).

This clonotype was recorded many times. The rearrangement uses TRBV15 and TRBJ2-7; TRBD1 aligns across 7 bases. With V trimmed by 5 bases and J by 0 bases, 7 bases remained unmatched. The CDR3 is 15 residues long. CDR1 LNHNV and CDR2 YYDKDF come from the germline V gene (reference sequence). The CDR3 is CATSQGQAYSYEQYF. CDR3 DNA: TGTGCCACCAGCCAAGGACAGGCCTACTCCTACGAGCAGTACTTC.

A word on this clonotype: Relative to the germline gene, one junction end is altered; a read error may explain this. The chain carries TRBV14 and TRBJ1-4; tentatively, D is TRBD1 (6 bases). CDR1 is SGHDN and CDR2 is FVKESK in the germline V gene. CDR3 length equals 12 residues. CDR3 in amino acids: CATSGQNEKLFF. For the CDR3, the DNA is TGTGCCACCAGCGGACAGAATGAAAAACTGTTTTTT.

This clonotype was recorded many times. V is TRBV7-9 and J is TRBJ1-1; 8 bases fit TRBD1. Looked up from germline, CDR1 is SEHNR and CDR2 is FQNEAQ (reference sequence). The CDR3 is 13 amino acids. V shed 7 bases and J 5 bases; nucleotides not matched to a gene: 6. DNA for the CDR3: TGTGCCAGCATCCCTAACAGGGGGACTGAAGCTTTCTTT. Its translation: CASIPNRGTEAFF.

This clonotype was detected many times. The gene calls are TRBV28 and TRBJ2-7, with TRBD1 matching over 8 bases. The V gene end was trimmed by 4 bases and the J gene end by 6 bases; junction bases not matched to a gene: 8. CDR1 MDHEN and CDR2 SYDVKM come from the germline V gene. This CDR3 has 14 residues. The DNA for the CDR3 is TGTGCCAGCAGTTCGGGACAGGTAGTGCGCGAGCAGTACTTC. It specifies CASSSGQVVREQYF.

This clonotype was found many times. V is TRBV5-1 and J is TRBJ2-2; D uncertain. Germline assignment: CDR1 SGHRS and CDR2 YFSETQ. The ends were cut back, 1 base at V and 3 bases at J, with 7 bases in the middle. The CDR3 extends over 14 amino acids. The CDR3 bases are TGCGCCAGCAGCTTGAACACCGACACCGGGGAGCTGTTTTTT. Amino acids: CASSLNTDTGELFF.

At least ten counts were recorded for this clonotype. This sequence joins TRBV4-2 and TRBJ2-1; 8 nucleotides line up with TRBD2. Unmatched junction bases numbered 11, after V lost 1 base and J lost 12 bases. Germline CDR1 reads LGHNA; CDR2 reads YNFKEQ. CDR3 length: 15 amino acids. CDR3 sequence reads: CASSQALTSETVQFF. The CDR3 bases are TGTGCCAGCAGCCAAGCGCTGACTAGCGAGACGGTGCAGTTCTTC.

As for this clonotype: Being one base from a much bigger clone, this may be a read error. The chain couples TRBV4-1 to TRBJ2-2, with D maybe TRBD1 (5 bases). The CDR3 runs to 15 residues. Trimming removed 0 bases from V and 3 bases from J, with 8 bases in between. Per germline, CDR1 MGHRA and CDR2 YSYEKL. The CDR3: CASSQDTGYTGELFF. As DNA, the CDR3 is TGCGCCAGCAGCCAAGACACAGGTTACACCGGGGAGCTGTTTTTT.

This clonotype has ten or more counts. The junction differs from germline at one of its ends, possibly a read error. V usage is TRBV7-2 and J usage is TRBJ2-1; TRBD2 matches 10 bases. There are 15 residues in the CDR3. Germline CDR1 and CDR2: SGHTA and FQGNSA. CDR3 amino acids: CASSLRTSGYNDQFF. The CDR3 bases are TGTGCCAGCAGCTTAAGGACTAGCGGTTACAATGATCAGTTCTTC. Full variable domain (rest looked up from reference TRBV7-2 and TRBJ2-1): GAGVSQSPSNKVTEKGKDVELRCDPISGHTALYWYRQSLGQGLEFLIYFQGNSAPDKSGLPSDRFSAERTGGSVSTLTIQRTQQEDSAVYLCASSLRTSGYNDQFFGPGTRLTVL.

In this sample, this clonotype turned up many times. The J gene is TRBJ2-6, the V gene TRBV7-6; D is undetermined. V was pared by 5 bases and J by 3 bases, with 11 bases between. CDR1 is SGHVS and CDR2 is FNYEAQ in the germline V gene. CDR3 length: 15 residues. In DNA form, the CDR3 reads TGTGCCAGCAGCCCCCTTCCGGGTGGGGCCAACGTCCTGACTTTC. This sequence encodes CASSPLPGGANVLTF.

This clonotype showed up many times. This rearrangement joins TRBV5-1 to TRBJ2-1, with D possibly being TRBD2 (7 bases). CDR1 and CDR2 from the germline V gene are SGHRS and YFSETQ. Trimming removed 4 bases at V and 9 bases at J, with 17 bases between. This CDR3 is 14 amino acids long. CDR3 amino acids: CASSGGADFLEQFF. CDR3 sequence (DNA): TGCGCCAGCAGCGGGGGGGCGGATTTTCTTGAGCAGTTCTTC.

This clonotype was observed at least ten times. CDR3 sequence: CASRRDFSSYNEQFF. As DNA, the CDR3 is TGCGCCAGCAGGAGGGACTTCAGCTCCTACAATGAGCAGTTCTTC. The chain combines TRBV5-1 with TRBJ2-1; D is possibly TRBD2 (6 bases). Germline V gene lookup returns CDR1 SGHRS and CDR2 YFSETQ. V shed 5 bases and J shed 0 bases, with 12 bases lying between them. The CDR3 is 15 residues long.

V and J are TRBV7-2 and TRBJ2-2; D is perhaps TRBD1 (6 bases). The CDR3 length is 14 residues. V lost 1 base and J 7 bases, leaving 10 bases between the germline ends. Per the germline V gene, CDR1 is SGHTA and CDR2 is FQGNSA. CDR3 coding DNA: TGTGCCAGCAGCTTAGTCCAGGGGATCGGGGAGCTGTTTTTT. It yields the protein CASSLVQGIGELFF.

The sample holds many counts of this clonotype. This CDR3 reads CASSVRYEQYF. For the CDR3, the DNA is TGTGCCAGCAGTGTCCGCTACGAGCAGTACTTC. V is TRBV28 and J is TRBJ2-7, with D hard to call. In germline, CDR1 is MDHEN, CDR2 SYDVKM. This CDR3 contains 11 residues. V gave up 5 bases and J gave up 3 bases, with 5 bases separating them.

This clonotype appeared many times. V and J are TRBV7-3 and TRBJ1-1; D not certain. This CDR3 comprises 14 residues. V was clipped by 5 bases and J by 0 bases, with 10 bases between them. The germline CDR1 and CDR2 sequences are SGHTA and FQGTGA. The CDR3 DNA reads TGTGCCAGCAGCCCCAGTGGGATGAACACTGAAGCTTTCTTT. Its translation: CASSPSGMNTEAFF.

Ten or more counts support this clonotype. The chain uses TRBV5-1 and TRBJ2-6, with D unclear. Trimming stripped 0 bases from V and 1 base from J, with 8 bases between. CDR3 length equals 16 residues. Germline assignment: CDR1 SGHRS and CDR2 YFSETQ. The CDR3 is CASSLGPASGANVLTF. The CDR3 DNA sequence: TGCGCCAGCAGCTTGGGCCCCGCTTCTGGGGCCAACGTCCTGACTTTC.

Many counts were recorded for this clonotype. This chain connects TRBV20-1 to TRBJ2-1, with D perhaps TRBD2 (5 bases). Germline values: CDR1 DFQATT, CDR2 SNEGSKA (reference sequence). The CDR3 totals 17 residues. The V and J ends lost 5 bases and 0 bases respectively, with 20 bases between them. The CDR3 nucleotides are TGCAGTGCTGAGGGTAGTCGGCCTAAGAGCTCCTACAATGAGCAGTTCTTC. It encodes CSAEGSRPKSSYNEQFF.

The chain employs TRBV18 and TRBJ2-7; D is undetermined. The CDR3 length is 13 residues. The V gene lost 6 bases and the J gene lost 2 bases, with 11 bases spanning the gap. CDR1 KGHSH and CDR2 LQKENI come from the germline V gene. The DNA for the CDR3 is TGTGCCAGCTCCTACACCGCCACCTACGAGCAGTACTTC. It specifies CASSYTATYEQYF.

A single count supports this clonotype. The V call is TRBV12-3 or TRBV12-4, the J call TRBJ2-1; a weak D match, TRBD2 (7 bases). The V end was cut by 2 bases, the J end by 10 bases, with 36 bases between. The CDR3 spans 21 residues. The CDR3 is CASSLTPGRRGREGGPSEQFF. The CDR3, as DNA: TGTGCCAGCAGTTTAACCCCCGGTCGTCGGGGGCGAGAGGGGGGGCCATCCGAGCAGTTCTTC.

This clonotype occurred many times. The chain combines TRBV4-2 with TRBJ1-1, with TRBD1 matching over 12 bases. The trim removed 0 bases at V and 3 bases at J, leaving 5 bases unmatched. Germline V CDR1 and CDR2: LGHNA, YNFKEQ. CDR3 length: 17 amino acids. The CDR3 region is CASSQDGTGGPDTEAFF. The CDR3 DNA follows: TGTGCCAGCAGCCAAGACGGGACAGGGGGCCCTGACACTGAAGCTTTCTTT.

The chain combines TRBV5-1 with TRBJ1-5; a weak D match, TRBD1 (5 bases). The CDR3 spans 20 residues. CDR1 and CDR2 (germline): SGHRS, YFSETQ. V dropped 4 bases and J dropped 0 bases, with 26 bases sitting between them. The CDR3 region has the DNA TGCGCCAGCAGCCCCCCTTTTTGGGGCTCCGGGTCTCTTAGCAATCAGCCCCAGCATTTT. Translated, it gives CASSPPFWGSGSLSNQPQHF.

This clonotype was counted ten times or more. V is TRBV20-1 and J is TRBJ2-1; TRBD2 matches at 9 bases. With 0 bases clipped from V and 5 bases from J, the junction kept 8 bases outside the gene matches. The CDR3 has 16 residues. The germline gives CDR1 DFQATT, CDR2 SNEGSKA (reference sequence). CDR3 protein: CSARDMRGGFDNEQFF. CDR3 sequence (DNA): TGCAGTGCTAGAGATATGCGGGGGGGCTTTGACAATGAGCAGTTCTTC.

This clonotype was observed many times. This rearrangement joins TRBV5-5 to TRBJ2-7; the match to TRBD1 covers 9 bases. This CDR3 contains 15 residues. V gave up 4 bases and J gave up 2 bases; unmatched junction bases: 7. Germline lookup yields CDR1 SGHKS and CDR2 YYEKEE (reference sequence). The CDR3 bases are TGTGCCAGCAGCCCTAGACAGGGGGAAACCTACGAGCAGTACTTC. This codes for CASSPRQGETYEQYF.